These T cell receptor beta chains were read from a single sample in a study of T cells in localized non-small cell lung cancer. TCRdb keeps only in-frame clones here, not all; method: immunoSEQ multiplex PCR. Altogether more than 9,000 clones are present, approximately 50% being singletons, with the ten largest covering 4.2%. The sample here was lymph node tissue, taken before any cancer treatment. These TCRs come from a woman aged 40-70 years with stage II squamous cell lung carcinoma. Both conserved end residues are part of each CDR3. The order of the fields is D gene, J gene, clone size, V gene, CDR3 protein, CDR3 DNA. A D gene is named only where the DNA matches it firmly. Clone size is shown for a subset of rows, as once, few, many or a class of expanded clone.

TRBD2 TRBJ2-7 . TRBV6-8 CASRTGTSFYEQYF TGTGCCAGCAGGACAGGGACTAGCTTCTACGAGCAGTACTTC
. TRBJ2-7 few TRBV30 CAWSGTDNFYEQYF TGTGCCTGGAGTGGGACAGACAACTTCTACGAGCAGTACTTC
TRBD2 TRBJ2-3 . TRBV29-1 CSVVGLAGYGTQYF TGCAGCGTTGTGGGCCTAGCGGGATATGGTACGCAGTATTTT
TRBD1 TRBJ2-7 . TRBV28 CASTLAGQVGEQYF TGTGCCAGCACCCTAGCCGGACAGGTAGGCGAGCAGTACTTC
. TRBJ1-2 . TRBV19 CASAAGASVSGGYTF TGTGCCAGTGCGGCAGGGGCTTCGGTTTCTGGTGGCTACACCTTC
. TRBJ2-7 . TRBV30 CAWSSRFIAYEQYF TGTGCCTGGAGCTCCAGGTTTATCGCCTACGAGCAGTACTTC
TRBD2 TRBJ2-6 few TRBV6-8 CASSSPETSGFSGVNVLTF TGTGCCAGCAGCTCCCCCGAGACTAGCGGGTTCTCTGGGGTCAACGTCCTGACTTTC
. TRBJ1-1 . TRBV25-1 CASSMRTVNTEAFF TGTGCCAGCAGTATGAGGACCGTGAACACTGAAGCTTTCTTT
TRBD1 TRBJ2-1 . TRBV11-3 CASSRGQGRRNEQFF TGTGCCAGCAGCCGGGGACAGGGGCGCCGGAATGAGCAGTTCTTC
. TRBJ2-3 . TRBV19 CASSDSGTDTQYF TGTGCCAGTAGTGATAGCGGCACAGATACGCAGTATTTT
TRBD2 TRBJ2-7 . TRBV29-1 CSVEDQGLAGTYEQYF TGCAGCGTTGAAGATCAGGGACTAGCGGGGACCTACGAGCAGTACTTC
. TRBJ1-5 . TRBV19 CASSSEGNQPQHF TGTGCCAGTAGTTCGGAGGGAAATCAGCCCCAGCATTTT
. TRBJ2-1 once TRBV29-1 CSSTKGVNEQFF TGCAGCTCTACAAAAGGGGTCAATGAGCAGTTCTTC
. TRBJ2-7 . TRBV18 CASTLGPGEQYF TGTGCCAGCACTCTGGGACCGGGCGAGCAGTACTTC
. TRBJ2-7 few TRBV28 CASKGKRGISYEQYF TGTGCCAGCAAAGGCAAAAGGGGGATTTCCTACGAGCAGTACTTC
TRBD2 TRBJ2-5 few TRBV11-3 CASSLVLAGGLPTQYF TGTGCCAGCAGCTTAGTCTTAGCGGGAGGGCTTCCGACCCAGTACTTC
. TRBJ2-3 . TRBV29-1 CSVVRVTSTDTQYF TGCAGCGTTGTTCGGGTAACTAGCACAGATACGCAGTATTTT
TRBD1 TRBJ1-4 . TRBV11-3 CASSPDRAWSNEKLFF TGTGCCAGCAGTCCCGACAGGGCTTGGAGTAATGAAAAACTGTTTTTT
TRBD1 TRBJ2-7 few TRBV11-3 CASSYRQGSDEQYF TGTGCTAGCAGCTATAGACAGGGTTCCGACGAGCAGTACTTC
. TRBJ1-1 . TRBV10-2 CASSDPVNTEAFF TGCGCCAGCAGTGATCCAGTAAACACTGAAGCTTTCTTT
. TRBJ1-2 few TRBV30 CAWSEQGTNYGYTF TGTGCCTGGAGTGAGCAGGGGACGAACTATGGCTACACCTTC
. TRBJ2-4 once TRBV10-2 CASSGAENIQYF TGCGCCAGCAGTGGGGCAGAAAACATTCAGTACTTC
TRBD2 TRBJ2-5 . TRBV18 CASSPGGTSGKETQYF TGTGCCAGCTCACCAGGGGGGACTAGCGGGAAAGAGACCCAGTACTTC
TRBD2 TRBJ2-3 . TRBV30 CASDRPTSGETDTQYF TGTGCCTCGGATCGCCCGACTAGCGGAGAAACAGATACGCAGTATTTT
. TRBJ1-2 few TRBV4-3 CASSPRGGNYGYTF TGCGCCAGCAGCCCCCGGGGAGGGAACTATGGCTACACCTTC
. TRBJ1-6 . TRBV28 CASSSQGTPLHF TGTGCCAGCAGTTCACAGGGAACACCCCTCCACTTT
TRBD2 TRBJ2-3 . TRBV11-3 CASSPGTSGFTDTQYF TGTGCCAGCAGCCCCGGGACTAGCGGGTTCACAGATACGCAGTATTTT
. TRBJ2-7 few TRBV6-8 CASSTDRLQTYEQYF TGTGCCAGCAGCACTGACAGGCTGCAAACCTACGAGCAGTACTTC
. TRBJ2-3 once TRBV14 CASSQEEGLGTDTQYF TGTGCCAGCAGCCAAGAAGAGGGGCTTGGCACAGATACGCAGTATTTT
. TRBJ1-1 few TRBV30 CAWSLARTVNTEAFF TGTGCCTGGAGTCTCGCCCGGACAGTGAACACTGAAGCTTTCTTT
. TRBJ2-7 . TRBV28 CASSLGLAYEQYF TGTGCCAGCAGCCTTGGACTGGCCTACGAGCAGTACTTC
TRBD1 TRBJ2-3 once TRBV10-1 CAGQGWDTQYF TGCGCGGGACAGGGGTGGGATACGCAGTATTTT
. TRBJ1-2 . TRBV6-8 CASTSQGGDYGYTF TGTGCCAGCACCTCACAGGGAGGGGACTATGGCTACACCTTC
. TRBJ1-2 few TRBV12-5 CASNVKGGGYTF TGTGCCAGCAATGTAAAGGGTGGCGGCTACACCTTC
. TRBJ2-2 . TRBV12-5 CASAHLNTGELFF TGTGCTAGTGCCCACCTCAACACCGGGGAGCTGTTTTTT
TRBD1 TRBJ2-1 . TRBV28 CASLKGGQGGGEQFF TGTGCCAGCCTTAAGGGAGGACAGGGTGGAGGTGAGCAGTTCTTC
. TRBJ1-5 few TRBV4-1 CASSQDEAGGNQPQHF TGCGCCAGCAGCCAAGATGAGGCGGGGGGCAATCAGCCCCAGCATTTT
TRBD1 TRBJ2-1 . TRBV29-1 CSVTGQGYNEQFF TGCAGCGTTACGGGACAGGGCTACAATGAGCAGTTCTTC
TRBD2 TRBJ2-1 once TRBV28 CASSPTGLAGDNEQFF TGTGCCAGCAGTCCGACGGGACTAGCGGGGGACAATGAGCAGTTCTTC
. TRBJ1-2 few TRBV6-8 CASSPRQGNGYTF TGTGCCAGCAGCCCCAGGCAGGGCAATGGCTACACCTTC
. TRBJ2-7 . TRBV18 CASSPSGSLYEQYF TGTGCCAGCTCACCGTCCGGGTCCCTCTACGAGCAGTACTTC
TRBD2 TRBJ2-1 few TRBV11-3 CASSSGLAGAGEQFF TGTGCCAGCAGCTCGGGACTAGCGGGAGCGGGTGAGCAGTTCTTC
TRBD1 TRBJ1-1 . TRBV7-6 CASSPLSPGTGYGEAFF TGTGCCAGCAGCCCGTTAAGTCCCGGGACAGGGTACGGTGAAGCTTTCTTT
. TRBJ2-1 . TRBV6-8 CASCRSAYNEQFF TGTGCCAGCTGCAGGTCGGCCTACAATGAGCAGTTCTTC
TRBD1 TRBJ1-1 . TRBV14 CASSRRGQGEAFF TGTGCCAGCAGCCGTAGGGGGCAGGGTGAAGCTTTCTTT
TRBD1 TRBJ1-4 . TRBV19 CASSIPGGLNEKLFF TGTGCCAGTAGTATTCCAGGGGGTCTTAATGAAAAACTGTTTTTT
. TRBJ1-1 . TRBV15 CATSRVGRANTEAFF TGTGCCACCAGCAGAGTTGGGAGGGCGAACACTGAAGCTTTCTTT
TRBD2 TRBJ2-3 . TRBV19 CASSIGTSGRRTDTQYF TGTGCCAGTAGTATAGGAACTAGCGGGAGACGGACAGATACGCAGTATTTT
TRBD1 TRBJ1-3 . TRBV5-1 CASSLAGQGAYGNTIYF TGCGCCAGCAGCTTGGCCGGACAGGGGGCTTATGGAAACACCATATATTTT
TRBD1 TRBJ2-7 few TRBV30 CAWGTAYEQYF TGTGCCTGGGGGACAGCCTACGAGCAGTACTTC
. TRBJ2-5 many TRBV7-2 CASSLGSPPKKYF TGTGCCAGCAGCTTAGGGTCCCCACCCAAAAAGTACTTC